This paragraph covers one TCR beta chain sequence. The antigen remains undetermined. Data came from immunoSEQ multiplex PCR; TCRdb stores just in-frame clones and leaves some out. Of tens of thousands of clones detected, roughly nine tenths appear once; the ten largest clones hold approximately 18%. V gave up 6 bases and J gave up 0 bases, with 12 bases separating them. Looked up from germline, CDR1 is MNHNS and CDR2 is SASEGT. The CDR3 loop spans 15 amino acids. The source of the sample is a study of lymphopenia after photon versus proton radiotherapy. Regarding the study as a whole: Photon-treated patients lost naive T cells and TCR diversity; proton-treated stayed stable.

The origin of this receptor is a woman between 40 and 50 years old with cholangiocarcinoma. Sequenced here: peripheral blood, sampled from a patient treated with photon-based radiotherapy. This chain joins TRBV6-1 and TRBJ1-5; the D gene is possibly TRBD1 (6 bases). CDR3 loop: CASRSGTPSNQPQHF. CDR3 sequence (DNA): TGTGCCAGCAGATCCGGGACACCTAGCAATCAGCCCCAGCATTTT.